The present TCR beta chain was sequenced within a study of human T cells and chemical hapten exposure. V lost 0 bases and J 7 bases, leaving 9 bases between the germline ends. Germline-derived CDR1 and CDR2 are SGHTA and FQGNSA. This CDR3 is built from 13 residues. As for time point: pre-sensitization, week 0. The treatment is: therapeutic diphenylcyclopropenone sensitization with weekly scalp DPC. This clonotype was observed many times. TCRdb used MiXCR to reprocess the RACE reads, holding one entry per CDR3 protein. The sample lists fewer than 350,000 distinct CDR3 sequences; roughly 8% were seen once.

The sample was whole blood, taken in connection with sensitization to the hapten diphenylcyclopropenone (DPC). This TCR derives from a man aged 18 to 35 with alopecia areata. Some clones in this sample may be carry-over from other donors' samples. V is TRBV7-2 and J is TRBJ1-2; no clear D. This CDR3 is CASSLAESSGYTF. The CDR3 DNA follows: TGTGCCAGCAGCTTAGCTGAGAGCTCTGGCTACACCTTC.